This TCR beta chain originates from a study of T-cell memory formation after mild COVID-19. 5'RACE primed from the constant segment yielded TCR alpha and TCR beta cDNA libraries bearing sample barcodes and UMIs. TCRdb used MiXCR to reprocess the 5' RACE reads, holding one entry per CDR3 protein. There are 350,000 to 450,000 distinct CDR3 sequences in the sample; 15% to 20% occur only once, and around 9.2% lies in the top ten. Per germline, CDR1 MGHRA and CDR2 YSYEKL. The CDR3 sequence is 17 residues long. V was shortened by 4 bases and J by 0 bases, with 16 bases between the two germline ends. Points from the study as a whole: Largely, contracting CD4+ clones fell within CM and EM, and contracting CD8+ clones within EMRA. A balance of CD4 and CD8 characterized clones contracting day 15 to 85, whereas later expanders leaned CD4+. Confirmation of SARS-CoV-2 specificity was lacking for second-wave clones peaking day 37.

Only a few counts were recorded for this clonotype. Antigen unknown. This receptor was identified in an adult woman who had mild COVID-19 (a few samples of this study predate the infection). Cell type and time point are not known. The sample was PBMCs or a T cell subset sorted from them (not recorded which). The chain links TRBV4-1 to TRBJ2-1, with unresolved D. CDR3 coding DNA: TGCGCCAGCAGCCCCCTGATGGCACAGAGCTCCTACAATGAGCAGTTCTTC. Encoded protein: CASSPLMAQSSYNEQFF.